The rows below give T cell receptor beta chains drawn from one sample of a study of T cells in Graves' hyperthyroidism and ophthalmopathy. A single record per CDR3 protein comes from TCRdb applying MiXCR to the multiplex PCR reads. Among approximately 400,000 distinct CDR3 sequences, about 15% were seen once, and the ten largest hold about 33%. Sequences were obtained from blood. The source of these receptors is a woman in her twenties or thirties with Graves' hyperthyroidism. CDR3s include the opening cysteine and the closing phenylalanine or tryptophan. A D gene is named only where the DNA matches it firmly. The size field is filled for only some rows; it gives once, few, many or a size class.

TRBJ1-4 | - | TRBV6-1 | many | CASSFTRTEKKLFF | TGTGCCAGCAGTTTCACACGGACCGAGAAAAAACTGTTTTTT
TRBJ2-2 | TRBD2 | TRBV11-2 | few | CASSYSGSTPGELFF | TGTGCCAGCAGCTATAGCGGGAGTACCCCCGGGGAGCTGTTTTTT
TRBJ2-5 | - | TRBV15 | - | CATSSNTGEGETQYF | TGTGCCACCAGCAGCAACACAGGGGAGGGAGAGACCCAGTACTTC
TRBJ2-7 | TRBD1 | TRBV7-2 | many | CASSGRGQEAYEQYF | TGTGCCAGCAGCGGCCGAGGACAGGAAGCCTACGAGCAGTACTTC
TRBJ2-7 | TRBD2 | TRBV25-1 | few | CASSEFGREAYEQYF | TGTGCCAGCAGTGAATTCGGGCGGGAGGCCTACGAGCAGTACTTC
TRBJ2-3 | - | TRBV2 | - | CASRVGSDTQYF | TGTGCCAGCAGGGTAGGATCAGATACGCAGTATTTT
TRBJ2-1 | TRBD2 | TRBV6-4 | many | CASGAGSGGDEQFF | TGTGCCAGCGGGGCTGGTAGCGGGGGAGATGAGCAGTTCTTC
TRBJ1-1 | - | TRBV27 | - | CASSSDPGEAFF | TGTGCCAGCAGTTCTGATCCGGGGGAAGCTTTCTTT
TRBJ2-5 | - | TRBV11-1 | many | CASSLGNTQETQYF | TGTGCCAGCAGCTTAGGGAACACCCAAGAGACCCAGTACTTC
TRBJ2-5 | - | TRBV12-3/TRBV12-4 | few | CASSLRGFETQYF | TGTGCCAGCAGTTTGAGAGGTTTCGAGACCCAGTACTTC
TRBJ2-7 | TRBD1 | TRBV10-3 | many | CAISEALLDREIPYEQYF | TGTGCCATCAGTGAGGCCTTGCTGGACAGGGAAATTCCCTACGAGCAGTACTTC
TRBJ1-1 | - | TRBV9 | - | CASSAGGEGRRTEAFF | TGTGCCAGCAGCGCCGGCGGGGAGGGGAGGAGGACTGAAGCTTTCTTT
TRBJ2-2 | TRBD2 | TRBV9 | - | CASAWASGSTGELFF | TGTGCCAGCGCCTGGGCTAGCGGGAGCACCGGGGAGCTGTTTTTT
TRBJ2-7 | TRBD1 | TRBV6-4 | - | CASANTDRGIYEQYF | TGTGCCAGCGCAAATACGGACAGGGGGATCTACGAGCAGTACTTC
TRBJ2-7 | - | TRBV28 | many | CASSLPTGDYEQYF | TGTGCCAGCAGTTTACCGACGGGAGACTACGAGCAGTACTTC
TRBJ1-2 | - | TRBV5-1 | - | CASSLNGEHYGYTF | TGCGCCAGCAGCTTGAACGGAGAACACTATGGCTACACCTTC
TRBJ2-7 | TRBD2 | TRBV3-1 | many | CASSHRTSGSPYEQYF | TGTGCCAGCAGCCACCGGACTAGCGGGAGCCCCTACGAGCAGTACTTC
TRBJ2-1 | - | TRBV5-1 | few | CASSDPGVDEFF | TGCGCCAGCAGTGACCCGGGTGTTGATGAGTTCTTC
TRBJ2-7 | - | TRBV27 | many | CASSSRMGQFYEQYF | TGTGCCAGCAGTTCCAGGATGGGACAATTCTACGAGCAGTACTTC
TRBJ2-3 | TRBD2 | TRBV12-3/TRBV12-4 | many | CAITTFISGSTDTQYF | TGTGCCATTACCACCTTTATTAGCGGGAGCACAGATACGCAGTATTTT
TRBJ2-3 | - | TRBV6-1 | - | CASSVRRVTDTQYF | TGTGCCAGCAGTGTAAGAAGGGTTACAGATACGCAGTATTTT
TRBJ1-3 | - | TRBV4-1 | - | CASSPGVAGNTIYF | TGCGCCAGCAGCCCCGGGGTTGCTGGAAACACCATATATTTT
TRBJ1-4 | TRBD1 | TRBV30 | - | CAWSVEIRDRAEKLFF | TGTGCCTGGAGCGTAGAAATCCGGGACAGAGCTGAAAAACTGTTTTTT
TRBJ1-3 | - | TRBV5-5 | - | CASSLGQAAGNTIYF | TGTGCCAGCAGCTTGGGACAGGCCGCTGGAAACACCATATATTTT
TRBJ2-5 | - | TRBV20-1 | many | CSARDPGTAQETQYF | TGCAGTGCTAGAGATCCGGGGACTGCACAAGAGACCCAGTACTTC
TRBJ2-1 | TRBD1 | TRBV5-1 | many | CASSPWTGGNEQFF | TGCGCCAGCAGCCCATGGACAGGGGGAAATGAGCAGTTCTTC
TRBJ2-7 | TRBD1 | TRBV18 | - | CASSLGQGQEQYF | TGTGCCAGCTCATTAGGACAGGGCCAGGAGCAGTACTTC
TRBJ2-4 | - | TRBV19 | - | CALGAGDIQYF | TGTGCCTTGGGGGCTGGAGACATTCAGTACTTC
TRBJ2-3 | TRBD2 | TRBV20-1 | many | CSARKVAGGTDTQYF | TGCAGTGCTAGAAAGGTAGCGGGGGGCACAGATACGCAGTATTTT
TRBJ2-2 | - | TRBV2 | - | CASSVEADTGELFF | TGTGCCAGCAGTGTAGAAGCGGACACCGGGGAGCTGTTTTTT
TRBJ2-7 | - | TRBV27 | few | CASSRGRESEQYF | TGTGCCAGTTCGAGGGGGAGGGAAAGCGAGCAGTACTTC
TRBJ1-5 | - | TRBV3-1 | - | CASSPRPTGNQPQHF | TGTGCCAGCAGCCCCAGACCCACCGGCAATCAGCCCCAGCATTTT
TRBJ2-7 | TRBD1 | TRBV7-2 | many | CASSPGTGGSYEQYF | TGTGCCAGCAGCCCCGGGACAGGGGGCTCCTACGAGCAGTACTTC
TRBJ2-1 | - | TRBV19 | - | CASSMSGSYNEQFF | TGTGCCAGTAGTATGTCAGGATCCTACAATGAGCAGTTCTTC
TRBJ2-7 | TRBD2 | TRBV20-1 | many | CSAREGLAGPYEQYF | TGCAGTGCTAGAGAGGGACTAGCGGGCCCCTACGAGCAGTACTTC
TRBJ1-2 | TRBD1 | TRBV30 | many | CAWSRVGQKNYGYTF | TGTGCCTGGAGCCGCGTGGGACAGAAAAACTATGGCTACACCTTC
TRBJ2-7 | TRBD2 | TRBV5-1 | few | CASSGGLASHEQYF | TGCGCCAGCAGCGGGGGACTAGCTTCCCACGAGCAGTACTTC
TRBJ1-6 | TRBD1 | TRBV5-5 | - | CASSLARDGTVPRSREGSYSPLHF | TGTGCCAGCTCTCTTGCTCGAGATGGGACAGTTCCTAGGTCCAGGGAGGGCTCTTACTCACCCCTCCACTTT
TRBJ2-1 | - | TRBV27 | many | CASSPISTRGYNEQFF | TGTGCCAGCAGTCCGATTAGCACGCGGGGCTACAATGAGCAGTTCTTC
TRBJ2-1 | - | TRBV7-2 | many | CASSLAGYHSYNEQFF | TGTGCCAGCAGCTTAGCGGGGTATCATTCCTACAATGAGCAGTTCTTC
TRBJ1-4 | - | TRBV30 | many | CAWSVAGSALRDEKLFF | TGTGCCTGGAGTGTGGCGGGGTCCGCTCTTAGGGACGAAAAACTGTTTTTT
TRBJ2-7 | TRBD2 | TRBV11-2 | many | CASSLGAGVFYEQYF | TGTGCCAGCAGCTTAGGAGCGGGAGTATTTTACGAGCAGTACTTC
TRBJ2-7 | - | TRBV28 | many | CATLGQGLIYEQYF | TGTGCCACCCTCGGACAGGGACTAATCTACGAGCAGTACTTC
TRBJ2-7 | TRBD1 | TRBV10-3 | few | CAIRDRESRGEQYF | TGTGCCATCAGGGACAGGGAGAGCCGTGGCGAGCAGTACTTC
TRBJ1-5 | - | TRBV7-2 | many | CASSLGGRGGPYSNQPQHF | TGTGCCAGCAGCTTAGGGGGCAGGGGAGGTCCATATAGCAATCAGCCCCAGCATTTT
TRBJ2-3 | - | TRBV7-8 | many | CASSSPIGTQYF | TGTGCCAGCAGCAGCCCTATTGGTACGCAGTATTTT
TRBJ1-6 | TRBD1 | TRBV28 | many | CASNDRVGGNNSPLHF | TGTGCCAGCAACGACAGGGTCGGGGGCAATAATTCACCCCTCCACTTT
TRBJ1-2 | - | TRBV30 | many | CAWSVNHRTYGYTF | TGTGCCTGGAGTGTTAATCACCGGACCTATGGCTACACCTTC
TRBJ2-1 | - | TRBV5-8 | once | CASSFRGYNEQFF | TGTGCCAGCAGCTTTCGTGGGTACAATGAGCAGTTCTTC
TRBJ2-7 | TRBD2 | TRBV4-1 | - | CASSQIRGGPYEQYF | TGCGCCAGCAGCCAAATTAGGGGAGGGCCCTACGAGCAGTACTTC
TRBJ1-5 | - | TRBV28 | many | CASSLSDYGQPQHF | TGTGCCAGCAGTTTATCAGATTATGGGCAGCCCCAGCATTTT
TRBJ2-7 | TRBD2 | TRBV7-2 | - | CASSFPGEGRRRFSYEQYF | TGTGCCAGCAGCTTCCCCGGGGAGGGGCGGAGAAGATTCTCCTACGAGCAGTACTTC
TRBJ2-7 | - | TRBV6-1 | few | CASSDWGIPYEQYF | TGTGCCAGCAGTGATTGGGGGATCCCCTACGAGCAGTACTTC
TRBJ2-3 | - | TRBV19 | few | CATRIGFTTDTQYF | TGTGCCACCCGGATAGGGTTCACCACAGATACGCAGTATTTT
TRBJ2-2 | TRBD2 | TRBV4-1 | - | CASSQDLGLITGELFF | TGCGCCAGCAGCCAAGATCTGGGACTAATAACCGGGGAGCTGTTTTTT